This T cell receptor beta chain was documented in a study of beta chain features in type 1 diabetes. General study points: Lower insertion and higher deletion counts appeared at VDJ junctions in type 1 diabetes patients. TCRB repertoires of naive, central memory and Treg cells appeared more similar among patients than among healthy donors. When Type 1 diabetes patients were examined, their TCRB CDR3s proved moderately but significantly shorter in all four CD4+ subsets.

Sequenced material consisted of expressed TCRB transcripts (all of the isolated RNA was reverse transcribed). Assay used: immunoSEQ multiplex PCR; TCRdb lists only in-frame clones, some missing. Here the sample spans some 360,000 clones, roughly 9.8% being singletons. One heparinised blood draw averaging about 110 mL was given by each donor. Sorting of CD4+ naive, central memory, regulatory and stem cell-like memory cells was performed via CD45RO/CCR7/CD25/CD127/CD95/CD27. This clone has only a few counts. Its antigen is not known. This receptor was taken from a man younger than 40 with type 1 diabetes. Material: central memory CD4+ T cells from blood.

The chain's CDR3 is CASSRWNEQYF. The CDR3, as DNA: TGTGCCAGCAGTAGGTGGAACGAGCAGTACTTC. The chain carries TRBV28 and TRBJ2-7; D gene uncertain. V lost 5 bases and J 5 bases, leaving 7 bases between the germline ends. From germline, CDR1 is MDHEN and CDR2 SYDVKM. The CDR3 loop spans 11 amino acids.